These 7 T cell receptor beta chains originate from one sample sequenced in a study of blood T cell repertoires in COVID-19. The method was immunoSEQ multiplex PCR; TCRdb's version includes in-frame clones alone and lacks a portion of them. The sample lists more than 200,000 clones; 75% to 90% were seen once. Sequenced material: peripheral blood. Source of these receptors: a man aged 30 to 45 with active or convalescent COVID-19.

The chain is built from TRBV6-5 and TRBJ1-5; no firm D call. Germline loops: CDR1 MNHEY, CDR2 SVGAGI. V was shortened by 0 bases and J by 2 bases, with 8 bases between the two germline ends. CDR3 length: 15 amino acids. The CDR3 sequence: CASSYSVGGNQPQHF. CDR3 sequence (DNA): TGTGCCAGCAGTTACTCCGTCGGGGGCAATCAGCCCCAGCATTTT.

The genes are TRBV9 and TRBJ2-7; maybe TRBD2 (5 bases). The ends were cut back, 1 base at V and 3 bases at J, with 11 bases in the middle. CDR1 SGDLS and CDR2 YYNGEE come from the germline V gene. This CDR3 has 14 residues. The CDR3 coding sequence is TGTGCCAGCAGCGTAACGGGATCCCACTACGAGCAGTACTTC. Amino acid sequence: CASSVTGSHYEQYF.

This clone was observed a single time. V usage is TRBV6-5 and J usage is TRBJ1-1, with a possible D match to TRBD1 (5 bases). Trimming shortened V by 5 bases and J by 6 bases, and 16 bases separated the two germline ends. Per germline, CDR1 MNHEY and CDR2 SVGAGI. The CDR3 has 14 residues. The chain's CDR3 is CASSPPPGYAEAFF. CDR3 bases: TGTGCCAGCAGTCCCCCGCCAGGGTACGCTGAAGCTTTCTTT.

This chain joins TRBV11-3 and TRBJ1-5, with 8 positions matching TRBD1. CDR1 is SGHNT, CDR2 YENEEA, per germline. This CDR3 has 17 amino acids. The V and J ends lost 5 bases and 0 bases, in that order; junction bases with no gene match: 9. In nucleotides, the CDR3 is TGTGCCAGCAGCCCGCTGGACAGGGACTATAGCAATCAGCCCCAGCATTTT. This sequence encodes CASSPLDRDYSNQPQHF. The whole variable domain, remainder taken from reference TRBV11-3 and TRBJ1-5, is EAGVVQSPRYKIIEKKQPVAFWCNPISGHNTLYWYLQNLGQGPELLIRYENEEAVDDSQLPKDRFSAERLKGVDSTLKIQPAELGDSAVYLCASSPLDRDYSNQPQHFGDGTRLSIL.

The chain is built from TRBV18 and TRBJ2-2, with 9 bases that match TRBD1. V shed 3 bases and J 3 bases; nucleotides not matched to a gene: 2. Germline V CDR1 and CDR2: KGHSH, LQKENI. This CDR3 region has 15 residues. The CDR3 DNA reads as TGTGCCAGCTCACCGTGGACAGGGGACACCGGGGAGCTGTTTTTT. Amino acid sequence: CASSPWTGDTGELFF.

CDR3 nucleotide sequence: TGCGCCAGCAGCCCAGATTCAGGGGGCGGCCCCGGGAAGACCCAGTACTTC. It translates to CASSPDSGGGPGKTQYF. V usage is TRBV5-1 and J usage is TRBJ2-5; TRBD1 matches at 8 bases. From germline, CDR1 is SGHRS and CDR2 YFSETQ. The CDR3 contains 17 residues. V lost 4 bases to trimming and J lost 6 bases; unmatched junction nucleotides: 17.

The rearrangement links TRBV5-1 to TRBJ1-2, with 8 positions matching TRBD1. The CDR3 runs 13 residues. The V and J ends lost 4 bases and 8 bases, in that order; junction bases with no gene match: 7. Germline assignment: CDR1 SGHRS and CDR2 YFSETQ. The CDR3 loop reads CASSPDRVEGYTF. The CDR3, as DNA: TGCGCCAGCAGCCCGGACAGGGTAGAAGGCTACACCTTC.